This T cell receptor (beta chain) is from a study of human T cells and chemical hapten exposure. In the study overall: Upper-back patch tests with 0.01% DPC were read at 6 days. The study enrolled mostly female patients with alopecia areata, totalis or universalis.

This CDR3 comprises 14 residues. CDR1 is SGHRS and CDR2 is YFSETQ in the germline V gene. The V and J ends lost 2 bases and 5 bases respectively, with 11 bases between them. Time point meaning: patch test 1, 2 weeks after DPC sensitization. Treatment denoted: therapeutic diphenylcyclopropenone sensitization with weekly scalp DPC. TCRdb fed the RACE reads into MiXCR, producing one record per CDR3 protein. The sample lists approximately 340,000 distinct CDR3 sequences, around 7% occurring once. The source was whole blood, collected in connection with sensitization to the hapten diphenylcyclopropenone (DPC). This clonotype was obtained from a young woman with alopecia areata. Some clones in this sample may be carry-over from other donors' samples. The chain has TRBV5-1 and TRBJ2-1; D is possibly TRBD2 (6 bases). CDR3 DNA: TGCGCCAGCAGCTTTAGCGGAATCCACAATGAGCAGTTCTTC. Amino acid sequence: CASSFSGIHNEQFF. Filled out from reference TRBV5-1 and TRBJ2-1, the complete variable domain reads KAGVTQTPRYLIKTRGQQVTLSCSPISGHRSVSWYQQTPGQGLQFLFEYFSETQRNKGNFPGRFSGRQFSNSRSEMNVSTLELGDSALYLCASSFSGIHNEQFFGPGTRLTVL.